This TCR beta chain was obtained from a study of T cell responses to AZD1222 COVID-19 vaccine. Clones were sequenced by immunoSEQ multiplex PCR, and TCRdb holds only the in-frame ones, with some missing. The sample holds more than 150,000 clones, 90% seen once. Germline V lookup: CDR1 SEHNR, CDR2 FQNEAQ (reference sequence). Unmatched junction bases numbered 7, after V lost 4 bases and J lost 8 bases. CDR3 length: 15 amino acids. The clonotype comes from an adult in good health. The chain uses TRBV7-9 and TRBJ2-1, with 11 bases matching TRBD1. Sequencing was performed on peripheral blood, taken on day 0 of AZD1222 vaccination. CDR3 coding DNA: TGTGCCAGCAGCTCACACGGGACAGGGGGGCATGAGCAGTTCTTC. Its protein is CASSSHGTGGHEQFF.